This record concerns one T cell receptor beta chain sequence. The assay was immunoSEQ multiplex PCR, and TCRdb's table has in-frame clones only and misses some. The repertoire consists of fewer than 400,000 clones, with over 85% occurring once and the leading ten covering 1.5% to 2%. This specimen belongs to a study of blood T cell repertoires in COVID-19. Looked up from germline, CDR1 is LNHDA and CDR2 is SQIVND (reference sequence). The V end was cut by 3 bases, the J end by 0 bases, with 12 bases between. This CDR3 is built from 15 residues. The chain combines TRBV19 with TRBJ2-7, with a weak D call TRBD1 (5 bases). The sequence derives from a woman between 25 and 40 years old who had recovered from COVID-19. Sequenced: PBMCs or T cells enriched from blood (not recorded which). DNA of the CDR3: TGTGCCAGTAGTATCGACAGAGAAGACTCCTACGAGCAGTACTTC. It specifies CASSIDREDSYEQYF.